The 26 T cell receptor beta chains listed next were all sequenced from one sample in a study of OX40 agonist ivuxolimab in advanced cancers. Libraries were prepared by immunoSEQ multiplex PCR; TCRdb keeps only in-frame clonotypes and omits some of them. The data contain around 97,000 clones, roughly four fifths of them singletons. The starting material was CD4+ or CD8+ T cells sorted from blood, obtained in a trial of the OX40 agonist ivuxolimab. The receptors originated from an adult with an advanced solid tumor such as melanoma, head and neck, liver or kidney cancer.

This chain joins TRBV5-1 and TRBJ2-7; 10 bases agree with TRBD1. The germline gives CDR1 SGHRS, CDR2 YFSETQ. The CDR3 is 15 residues long. The V gene end was trimmed by 0 bases and the J gene end by 6 bases; junction bases not matched to a gene: 6. The CDR3 coding sequence is TGCGCCAGCAGCTTGGGTGGGACAGGGGTTGGCGAGCAGTACTTC. Its translation is CASSLGGTGVGEQYF.

Details on this clone: This sample includes further DNA sequences coding for the same CDR3. This sequence joins TRBV9 and TRBJ2-7; no clear D. The germline CDR1 and CDR2 sequences are SGDLS and YYNGEE. V was clipped by 2 bases and J by 3 bases, with 9 bases between them. This CDR3 spans 13 amino acids. The CDR3 nucleotides read TGTGCCAGCAGCGTTGAGAACAGCTACGAGCAGTACTTC. It codes for CASSVENSYEQYF.

The chain employs TRBV6-6 and TRBJ1-3, with unresolved D. This CDR3 spans 15 amino acids. Trimming took off 8 bases at V and 1 base at J, with 15 bases between the two ends. The germline V gene has CDR1 MNHNY and CDR2 SVGAGI (reference sequence). CDR3 in DNA: TGTGCCAGCTGCTCCCTAGGAGGGTCTGGAAACACCATATATTTT. This translates into CASCSLGGSGNTIYF.

A remark on this clone: Other DNA variants within this sample encode the same CDR3. The chain has TRBV20-1 and TRBJ1-1; D is undetermined. The V end was cut by 5 bases, the J end by 0 bases, with 4 bases between. Germline CDR1 is DFQATT and CDR2 is SNEGSKA (reference sequence). This CDR3 contains 11 residues. As DNA, the CDR3 is TGCAGTGCTCGCCTGAACACTGAAGCTTTCTTT. Its protein is CSARLNTEAFF.

The chain uses TRBV7-3 and TRBJ2-2; D not resolved. Germline CDR1 is SGHTA and CDR2 is FQGTGA. Trimming cost V 7 bases and J 1 base, with 10 bases left between them. The CDR3 consists of 14 residues. The DNA for the CDR3 is TGTGCCAGCACCAGCATAGAGAACACCGGGGAGCTGTTTTTT. Translating it yields CASTSIENTGELFF.

V usage is TRBV9 and J usage is TRBJ2-1; no clear D gene. CDR1 SGDLS and CDR2 YYNGEE come from the germline V gene. The CDR3 has 14 residues. Deletions cut 0 bases from V and 9 bases from J, with 13 bases between. The CDR3: CASSVGGSRGEQFF. For the CDR3, the DNA is TGTGCCAGCAGCGTAGGAGGTAGTAGAGGTGAGCAGTTCTTC.

This chain uses TRBV5-6 with TRBJ2-7; possibly TRBD1 for D (6 bases). The V end lost 4 bases, the J end lost 4 bases, and 15 bases lay between the germline ends. The length of the CDR3 is 14 residues. Germline loops: CDR1 SGHDT, CDR2 YYEEEE. CDR3 residues: CASSLGQGNYEQYF. In nucleotides, the CDR3 is TGTGCCAGCAGCCTCGGGCAGGGGAATTACGAGCAGTACTTC.

V is TRBV27 and J is TRBJ1-5, with D maybe TRBD1 (6 bases). V was cut by 2 bases and J by 0 bases, with 8 bases left in between. The CDR3 totals 15 residues. Looked up from germline, CDR1 is MNHEY and CDR2 is SMNVEV (reference sequence). CDR3 in DNA: TGTGCCAGCAGTTTACACAGGGATAGCAATCAGCCCCAGCATTTT. Translating gives CASSLHRDSNQPQHF.

This clone was detected only a few times. The gene calls are TRBV27 and TRBJ2-1; no clear D. V lost 5 bases, J lost 10 bases, and 21 bases lay in between. From germline, CDR1 is MNHEY and CDR2 SMNVEV (reference sequence). CDR3 size: 15 residues. The DNA for the CDR3 is TGTGCCAGCAGTCTTGGCCAGCTTACGGTGAGAGAGCAGTTCTTC. Protein sequence: CASSLGQLTVREQFF.

This sequence joins TRBV19 and TRBJ1-3; D is undetermined. With 6 bases removed from V and 3 bases from J, the gap between germline ends came to 9 bases. Germline loops: CDR1 LNHDA, CDR2 SQIVND (reference sequence). The CDR3 runs to 13 residues. The CDR3: CASSHNGGNTIYF. In DNA form, the CDR3 reads TGTGCCAGTAGCCATAACGGTGGAAACACCATATATTTT.

J is TRBJ2-3 and V is TRBV7-2; a possible D gene is TRBD2 (5 bases). The V gene's germline CDR1 is SGHTA and CDR2 FQGNSA. The germline V and J ends were trimmed by 5 bases and 5 bases, with 11 bases remaining between them. There are 13 residues in the CDR3. The CDR3 sequence: CASSNGLKDTQYF. The CDR3, as DNA: TGTGCCAGCAGCAACGGACTGAAAGATACGCAGTATTTT.

The chain recombines TRBV27 with TRBJ2-5, with D perhaps matching TRBD2 (6 bases). Trimming took off 6 bases at V and 11 bases at J, with 25 bases between the two ends. The germline gives CDR1 MNHEY, CDR2 SMNVEV (reference sequence). This CDR3 comprises 15 residues. CDR3 DNA sequence: TGTGCCAGCAGCCCTGGATGGGCCAGTGGCGGGGAGCAGTACTTC. Translation: CASSPGWASGGEQYF.

This clone turned up a few times. This chain connects TRBV15 to TRBJ2-1; D is ambiguous. In germline, CDR1 is LNHNV, CDR2 YYDKDF (reference sequence). The CDR3 runs to 12 residues. The V and J ends lost 4 bases and 10 bases respectively, with 11 bases between them. The CDR3 protein is CATSKSLGEQFF. DNA for the CDR3: TGTGCCACCAGCAAATCATTGGGAGAGCAGTTCTTC.

The chain joins TRBV2 to TRBJ2-3; D may be TRBD1 (5 bases). CDR1 is SNHLY and CDR2 is FYNNEI in the germline V gene. This CDR3 is 13 amino acids long. The V end was cut by 6 bases, the J end by 3 bases, with 10 bases between. DNA of the CDR3: TGTGCCAGCAGGGGGCAGGGTACAGATACGCAGTATTTT. Its protein product is CASRGQGTDTQYF.

The genes are TRBV12-5 and TRBJ2-1; D possibly uses TRBD1 or TRBD2 (7 bases each). The CDR3 length is 16 residues. CDR1 is LGHNT, CDR2 FRNRAP, per germline. V shed 1 base and J shed 4 bases, with 14 bases lying between them. The CDR3 loop is CASGLAAGTAYNEQFF. CDR3 in DNA: TGTGCTAGTGGTTTGGCAGCGGGGACAGCATACAATGAGCAGTTCTTC.

V gene TRBV19 combines with J gene TRBJ1-2, with D hard to call. CDR1 and CDR2 from the germline V gene are LNHDA and SQIVND (reference sequence). This CDR3 is 13 amino acids long. The V gene lost 3 bases and the J gene lost 10 bases, with 15 bases spanning the gap. As DNA, the CDR3 is TGTGCCAGTAGTATTTTGGTGGCAGATCACTACACCTTC. Its protein product is CASSILVADHYTF.

The genes are TRBV9 and TRBJ2-5; 8 nucleotides agree with TRBD2. The CDR3 totals 14 residues. Germline CDR1 SGDLS, CDR2 YYNGEE. With 3 bases clipped from V and 1 base from J, the junction kept 2 bases outside the gene matches. CDR3 loop: CASSAGLAQETQYF. Here the CDR3 DNA reads TGTGCCAGCAGCGCTGGACTAGCCCAAGAGACCCAGTACTTC.

This clone occurred once. The chain joins TRBV4-1 to TRBJ1-2; 7 bases are a match to TRBD1. V lost 2 bases, J lost 6 bases, and 3 bases stayed unmatched. The CDR3 length is 13 residues. Germline CDR1 and CDR2: MGHRA and YSYEKL. CDR3 DNA: TGCGCCAGCAGCCAAAAAGGGACAGATGGCTACACCTTC. Translation: CASSQKGTDGYTF.

V and J are TRBV5-8 and TRBJ1-1; no reliable D call. This CDR3 is 13 amino acids long. The germline V gene encodes CDR1 SGHTS and CDR2 YDEGEE. With 0 bases removed from V and 1 base from J, the gap between germline ends came to 4 bases. CDR3 loop: CASSLDRNTEAFF. The CDR3 nucleotides read TGTGCCAGCAGCTTGGACCGGAACACTGAAGCTTTCTTT.

The chain employs TRBV7-2 and TRBJ2-1, with D unclear. V lost 5 bases to trimming and J lost 9 bases, with 23 bases between them. Germline V CDR1 and CDR2: SGHTA, FQGNSA. The CDR3 runs 16 residues. CDR3 in DNA: TGTGCCAGCAGCCCCCCGCAGGTTGATTACAAGGGTGAGCAGTTCTTC. Protein sequence: CASSPPQVDYKGEQFF.

A few counts support this clone. This chain links TRBV19 with TRBJ1-5, with D unresolved. The length of the CDR3 is 14 residues. The V end lost 8 bases, the J end lost 0 bases, and 11 bases lay between the germline ends. Germline V gives CDR1 LNHDA, CDR2 SQIVND (reference sequence). The CDR3 reads CASWPIGSNQPQHF. The CDR3 DNA sequence: TGTGCCAGTTGGCCCATTGGTAGCAATCAGCCCCAGCATTTT.

This rearrangement joins TRBV2 to TRBJ2-1, with 11 nucleotides matching TRBD1. The CDR3 has 15 amino acids. Germline trimming cut 5 bases from V and 6 bases from J; bases unmatched to any gene: 6. The germline V gene encodes CDR1 SNHLY and CDR2 FYNNEI. CDR3 sequence (DNA): TGTGCCAGCAGTCCCGGGACAGGGGGTGGCAATGAGCAGTTCTTC. It yields the protein CASSPGTGGGNEQFF.

Worth noting for this clone: Other DNA sequences in this sample translate to the same CDR3. The genes are TRBV4-2 and TRBJ2-1; D not resolved. There are 11 residues in the CDR3. CDR1 is LGHNA and CDR2 is YNFKEQ in the germline V gene. V dropped 0 bases and J dropped 10 bases, with 4 bases sitting between them. The CDR3 region has the DNA TGTGCCAGCAGCCAAGATAGGGAGCAGTTCTTC. This encodes CASSQDREQFF.

As DNA, the CDR3 is TGTGCCAGCTCACCACGCGGGACAGGGCAAAGAGGGACCGGGGAGCTGTTTTTT. The encoded protein is CASSPRGTGQRGTGELFF. The rearrangement links TRBV18 to TRBJ2-2, with 9 bases identical to TRBD1. Looked up from germline, CDR1 is KGHSH and CDR2 is LQKENI. V lost 1 base to trimming and J lost 5 bases; unmatched junction nucleotides: 11. This CDR3 has 18 amino acids. The full variable domain, rest sourced from reference TRBV18 and TRBJ2-2, is NAGVMQNPRHLVRRRGQEARLRCSPMKGHSHVYWYRQLPEEGLKFMVYLQKENIIDESGMPKERFSAEFPKEGPSILRIQQVVRGDSAAYFCASSPRGTGQRGTGELFFGEGSRLTVL.

The CDR3 is CASSLQAVRTYAEAFF. In DNA, the CDR3 is TGTGCCAGCAGCCTACAGGCCGTCAGGACCTACGCTGAAGCTTTCTTT. The rearrangement links TRBV6-6 to TRBJ1-1, with a weak D call TRBD1 (5 bases). V was cut by 6 bases and J by 6 bases, with 23 bases left in between. Germline-derived CDR1 and CDR2 are MNHNY and SVGAGI (reference sequence). The CDR3 has 16 residues.

This clone was counted between two and nine times. The CDR3 sequence is CASSYRGSKNQPQHF. CDR3 nucleotides: TGTGCCAGCAGCTACAGGGGATCTAAGAATCAGCCCCAGCATTTT. The genes are TRBV11-2 and TRBJ1-5, with TRBD1 matching over 7 bases. Germline CDR1 SGHAT, CDR2 FQNNGV. The trim removed 4 bases at V and 4 bases at J, leaving 7 bases unmatched. The CDR3 spans 15 residues.